This T cell receptor beta chain emerged from a study of regulatory T cells. Study-wide findings and caveats: Hydrophobic residues at CDR3 positions 6 and 7 were enriched in conventional CD4+ T cells of CD3G-deficient patients.

The PCR used 52 TRBV and 13 TRBJ primers. The assay was immunoSEQ multiplex PCR, and TCRdb's table has in-frame clones only and misses some. This table holds 30,000 to 40,000 clones, over 90% found once. Regarding this clone: Its antigen is not identified.

This CDR3 is built from 16 residues. The V end lost 2 bases, the J end lost 6 bases, and 17 bases lay between the germline ends. CDR1 SGHAT and CDR2 FQNNGV come from the germline V gene. Autoimmunity was present in every CD3G-deficient patient, worse in two. Patients aged 2 to 39 years had fewer naive and more memory CD4+ and CD8+ T cells. Regulatory (CD25-high CD127-low) and conventional (CD25-low CD127-high) CD4+ T cells were sorted separately. The V and J genes are TRBV11-2 and TRBJ2-1, with a weak D call TRBD1 (6 bases). The sequenced sample was conventional CD4+ T cells sorted from blood. The receptor was isolated from a child aged 2 to 10 with CD3G deficiency. CDR3 residues: CASSLSLQGLGNEQFF. CDR3 sequence (DNA): TGTGCCAGCAGCTTATCGCTTCAGGGGTTGGGCAATGAGCAGTTCTTC. Together with reference TRBV11-2 and TRBJ2-1, the CDR3 gives the full variable domain: EAGVAQSPRYKIIEKRQSVAFWCNPISGHATLYWYQQILGQGPKLLIQFQNNGVVDDSQLPKDRFSAERLKGVDSTLKIQPAKLEDSAVYLCASSLSLQGLGNEQFFGPGTRLTVL.